The present T cell receptor (beta chain) was sequenced within a study of CD8 T cells in ankylosing spondylitis. CDR1 MDHEN and CDR2 SYDVKM come from the germline V gene. The V gene end was trimmed by 1 base and the J gene end by 0 bases; junction bases not matched to a gene: 9. This CDR3 spans 19 amino acids. It was by quantitative 5'-RACE with molecular barcodes that TCR beta libraries were made. One entry per CDR3 protein, called by TCRdb with MiXCR from the 5' RACE reads. The sample shows some 200,000 distinct CDR3 sequences, about 7% of them seen only once. This clonotype was counted ten times or more. Its matching antigen is unknown. Study-level findings and limits: Clones tied to disease were said to be significantly enriched in matched ankylosing spondylitis synovial fluid. Existing reports had already noted some motif variants in reactive arthritis synovial fluid and blood. Within ankylosing spondylitis blood, a TCR beta motif made up of several highly homologous variants appeared to be characteristic. CD8+ disease-linked clones were present at relatively low frequencies in blood.

The origin of this receptor is a male donor with ankylosing spondylitis. What was sequenced was blood, either unsorted or a sorted T cell fraction (not recorded which). The J gene is TRBJ2-2, the V gene TRBV28, with 9 positions matching TRBD2. CDR3 DNA sequence: TGTGCCAGCAGTTTATTTTCCAGCGGGAGGACTTCGAACACCGGGGAGCTGTTTTTT. As protein: CASSLFSSGRTSNTGELFF.